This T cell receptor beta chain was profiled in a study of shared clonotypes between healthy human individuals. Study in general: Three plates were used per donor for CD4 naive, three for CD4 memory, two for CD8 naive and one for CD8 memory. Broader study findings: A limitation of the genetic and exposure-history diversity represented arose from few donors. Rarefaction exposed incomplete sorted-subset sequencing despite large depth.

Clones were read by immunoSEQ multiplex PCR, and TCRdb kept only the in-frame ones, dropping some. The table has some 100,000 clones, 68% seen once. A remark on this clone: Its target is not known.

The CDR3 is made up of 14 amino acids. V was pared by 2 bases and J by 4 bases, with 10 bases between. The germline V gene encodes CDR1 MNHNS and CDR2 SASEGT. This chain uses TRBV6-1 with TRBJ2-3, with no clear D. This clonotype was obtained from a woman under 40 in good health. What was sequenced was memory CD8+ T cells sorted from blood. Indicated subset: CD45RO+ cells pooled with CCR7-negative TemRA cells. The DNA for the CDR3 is TGTGCCAGCAGTGAATCCTCCCGTCCAGATACGCAGTATTTT. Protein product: CASSESSRPDTQYF.